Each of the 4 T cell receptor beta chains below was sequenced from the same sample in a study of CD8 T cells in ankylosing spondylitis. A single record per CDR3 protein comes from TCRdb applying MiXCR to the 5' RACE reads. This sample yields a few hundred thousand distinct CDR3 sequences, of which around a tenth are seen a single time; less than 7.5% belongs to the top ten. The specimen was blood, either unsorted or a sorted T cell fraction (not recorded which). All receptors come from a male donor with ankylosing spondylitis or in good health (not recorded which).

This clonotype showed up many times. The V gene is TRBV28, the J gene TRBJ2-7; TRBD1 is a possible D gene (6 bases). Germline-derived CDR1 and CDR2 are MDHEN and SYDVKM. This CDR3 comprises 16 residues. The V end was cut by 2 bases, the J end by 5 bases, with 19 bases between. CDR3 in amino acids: CASSLPTLGAHHEQYF. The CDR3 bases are TGTGCCAGCAGTTTACCTACTCTGGGGGCGCACCACGAGCAGTACTTC.

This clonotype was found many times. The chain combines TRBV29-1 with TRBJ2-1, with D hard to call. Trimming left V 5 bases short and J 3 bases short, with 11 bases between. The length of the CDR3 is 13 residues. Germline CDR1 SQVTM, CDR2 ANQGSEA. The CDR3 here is CSVLETDYNEQFF. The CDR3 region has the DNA TGCAGCGTTCTGGAGACCGACTACAATGAGCAGTTCTTC.

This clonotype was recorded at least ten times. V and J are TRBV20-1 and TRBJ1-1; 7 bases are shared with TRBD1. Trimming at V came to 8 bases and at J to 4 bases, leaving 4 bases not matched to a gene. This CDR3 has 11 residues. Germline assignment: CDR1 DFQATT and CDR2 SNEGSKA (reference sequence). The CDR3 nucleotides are TGCAGTCGAAACAGGGGCACTGAAGCTTTCTTT. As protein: CSRNRGTEAFF.

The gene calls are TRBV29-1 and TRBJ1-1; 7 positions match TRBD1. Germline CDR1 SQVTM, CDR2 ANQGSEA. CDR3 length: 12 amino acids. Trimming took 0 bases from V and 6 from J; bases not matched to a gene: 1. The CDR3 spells CSVEEGQPEAFF. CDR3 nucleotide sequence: TGCAGCGTTGAAGAGGGACAGCCTGAAGCTTTCTTT.